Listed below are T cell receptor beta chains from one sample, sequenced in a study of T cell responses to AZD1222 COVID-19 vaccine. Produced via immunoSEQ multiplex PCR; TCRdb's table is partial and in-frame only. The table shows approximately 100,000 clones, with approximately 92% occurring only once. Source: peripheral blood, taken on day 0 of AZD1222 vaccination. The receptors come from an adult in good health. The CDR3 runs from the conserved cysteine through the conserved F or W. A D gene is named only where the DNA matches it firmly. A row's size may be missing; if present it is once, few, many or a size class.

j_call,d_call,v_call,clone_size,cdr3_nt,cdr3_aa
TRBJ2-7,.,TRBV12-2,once,TGTGCAAGTCGCCCAGGGAGTTCGAAGGGCTACGAGCAGTACTTC,CASRPGSSKGYEQYF
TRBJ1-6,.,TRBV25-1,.,TGTGCCAGCAGTGATCCCCTTAATTCACCCCTCCACTTT,CASSDPLNSPLHF
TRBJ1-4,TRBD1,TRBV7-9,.,TGTGCCAGCAGCTTAGCGGGGACAGGGCTAGGAAAACTGTTTTTT,CASSLAGTGLGKLFF
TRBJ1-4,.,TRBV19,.,TGTGCCAGTAGTATAGATCAAGGAAGGAAAAAACTGTTTTTT,CASSIDQGRKKLFF
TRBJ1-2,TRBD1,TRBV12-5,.,TGTGCTAGTGGTTTGGGGGACAGGGAGCCTGGCTACACCTTC,CASGLGDREPGYTF
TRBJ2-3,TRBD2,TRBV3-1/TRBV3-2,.,TGTGCCAGCAGCCAGGAGGTAACTAGCGGGGGGTCGGGCACAGATACGCAGTATTTT,CASSQEVTSGGSGTDTQYF
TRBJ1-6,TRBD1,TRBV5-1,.,TGCGCCAGCAGCCCCGGCGAGGGGGCGCGTAATTCACCCCTCCACTTT,CASSPGEGARNSPLHF
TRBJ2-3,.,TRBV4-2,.,TGTGCCAGCAGCCAAGAAGGAGGCACAGATACGCAGTATTTT,CASSQEGGTDTQYF
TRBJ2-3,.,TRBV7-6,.,TGTGCCAGCAGCTTAGAACTATCCGATACGCAGTATTTT,CASSLELSDTQYF
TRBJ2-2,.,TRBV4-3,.,TGCGCCAGCAGCCAAGATCCGGGGGCGAACACCGGGGAGCTGTTTTTT,CASSQDPGANTGELFF
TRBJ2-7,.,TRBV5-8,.,TGTGCCAGCAGCTTGGAAATCAGCTCGTCCTACGAGCAGTACTTC,CASSLEISSSYEQYF
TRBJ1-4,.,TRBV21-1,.,TGTGCCAGCAGCAACCGGGACAGACATGAAAAACTGTTTTTT,CASSNRDRHEKLFF
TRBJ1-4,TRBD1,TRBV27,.,TGTGCCAGCACCCGCTTAGGGGGCGGAGAAAAACTGTTTTTT,CASTRLGGGEKLFF
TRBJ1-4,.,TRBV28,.,TGTGCCAGCAGTATCGCCGGGAGCCAGGGGGAAAAACTGTTTTTT,CASSIAGSQGEKLFF
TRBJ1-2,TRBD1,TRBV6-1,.,TGTGCCAGCAGTGAGGGGACAGGGCGCTACACCTTC,CASSEGTGRYTF
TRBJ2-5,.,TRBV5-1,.,TGCGCCAGCAGCCCCGGGACAGGCGGGGGGGAGACCCAGTACTTC,CASSPGTGGGETQYF
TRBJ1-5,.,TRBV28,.,TGTGCCAGCAGTTTCCCATCCAGAGGGGGAGGATATCAGCCCCAGCATTTT,CASSFPSRGGGYQPQHF
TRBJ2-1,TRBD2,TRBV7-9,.,TGTGCCAGCAGCTTTGGCGGGGGGCGTAAGTTCTTC,CASSFGGGRKFF
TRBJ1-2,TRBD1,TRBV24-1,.,TGTGCCACCAGTGATTTGGGGACAGGGGGCGCCGATGGCTACACCTTC,CATSDLGTGGADGYTF
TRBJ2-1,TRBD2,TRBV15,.,TGTGCCACCAGCAGAGAGGCTAGCGGAGCCAATGAGCAGTTCTTC,CATSREASGANEQFF
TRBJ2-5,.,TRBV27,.,TGTGCCAGCAGTCGCCGGCCCTTGGAGACCCAGTACTTC,CASSRRPLETQYF
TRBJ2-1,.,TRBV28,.,TGTGCCAGCAGCCCCCCTACCATTGAGCAGTTCTTC,CASSPPTIEQFF
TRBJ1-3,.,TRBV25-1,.,TGTGCCAGCAGTGAAGCGTACTCTGGAAACACCATATATTTT,CASSEAYSGNTIYF
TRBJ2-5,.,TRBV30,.,TGTGCCTGGACTCCTGGAGAAGAGACCCAGTACTTC,CAWTPGEETQYF
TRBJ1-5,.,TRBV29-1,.,TGCAGCGTTGGGGGGGAAGGTCAGCCCCAGCATTTT,CSVGGEGQPQHF
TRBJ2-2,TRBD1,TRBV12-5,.,TGTGCTAGTAGACAGGGGGAGACCACCGGGGAGCTGTTTTTT,CASRQGETTGELFF
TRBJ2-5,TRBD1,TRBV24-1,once,TGTGCCACCAGTGATCCCACCCGGACAGGGAGAGAGACCCAGTACTTC,CATSDPTRTGRETQYF
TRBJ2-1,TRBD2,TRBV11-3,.,TGTGCCAGCAGCTTAGATAAGCGGCGGGGGGCATCCCCCAATGAGCAGTTCTTC,CASSLDKRRGASPNEQFF
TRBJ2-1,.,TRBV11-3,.,TGTGCCAGCAGCTTAGACATGAAGGGTTACAATGAGCAGTTCTTC,CASSLDMKGYNEQFF
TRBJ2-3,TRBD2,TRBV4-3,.,TGCGCCAGCAGCCAAGTTAGCGGGGGGGCCGGCGATACGCAGTATTTT,CASSQVSGGAGDTQYF
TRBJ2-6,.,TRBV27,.,TGTGCCAGCAGCCCCGACTCTGGGGCCAACGTCCTGACTTTC,CASSPDSGANVLTF
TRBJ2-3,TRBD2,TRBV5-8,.,TGTGCCAGCAGCTTGGAATTTTTTAGCGGGGGTTCAAGCACAGATACGCAGTATTTT,CASSLEFFSGGSSTDTQYF
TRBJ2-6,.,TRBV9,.,TGTGCCAGCAGCCCGACAGGCGTCGGCTCTGGGGCCAACGTCCTGACTTTC,CASSPTGVGSGANVLTF
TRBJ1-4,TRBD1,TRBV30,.,TGTGCCTGGAGAAGACAGGGTAATGAAAAACTGTTTTTT,CAWRRQGNEKLFF
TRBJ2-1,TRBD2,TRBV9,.,TGTGCCAGCAGCGCGCAGGGACTAGCGAATGAGCAGTTCTTC,CASSAQGLANEQFF
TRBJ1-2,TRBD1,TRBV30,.,TGTGCCTGGCATCGGGACAGGGCTTTGAGCTATGGCTACACCTTC,CAWHRDRALSYGYTF
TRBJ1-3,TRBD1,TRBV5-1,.,TGCGCCAGCAGCGAAAGACAGGGGACTGGAAACACCATATATTTT,CASSERQGTGNTIYF
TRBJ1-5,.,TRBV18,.,TGTGCCAGCTCACCACAAAATTTGGCAGTCGCTTTGGGTCAGCCCCAGCATTTT,CASSPQNLAVALGQPQHF
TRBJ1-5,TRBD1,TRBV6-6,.,TGTGCCAGCAGCCTACCGGGACAGAATCAGCCCCAGCATTTT,CASSLPGQNQPQHF
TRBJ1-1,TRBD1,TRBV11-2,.,TGTGCCAGCAGCGCATACAGGGGGGCCACTGAAGCTTTCTTT,CASSAYRGATEAFF
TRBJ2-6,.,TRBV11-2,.,TGTGCCAGCAGCTGGAGGCAAGGAATCGGGGCCAACGTCCTGACTTTC,CASSWRQGIGANVLTF
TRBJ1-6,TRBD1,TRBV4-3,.,TGCGCCAGCAGCCTAGGGATGGAGACAGGGGGGACACCCCTCCACTTT,CASSLGMETGGTPLHF
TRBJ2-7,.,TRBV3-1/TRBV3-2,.,TGTGCCACCGGGGCGAAGGCGGCACTCTCCTACGAGCAGTACTTC,CATGAKAALSYEQYF
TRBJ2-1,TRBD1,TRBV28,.,TGTGCCAGCAGTTCTTACCCCCAGGGGGCGGGCAATGAGCAGTTCTTC,CASSSYPQGAGNEQFF